This T cell receptor beta chain was identified in a study of neurological immune-mediated disorders. Only one count was recorded for this clonotype. The germline V and J ends were trimmed by 0 bases and 12 bases, with 10 bases remaining between them. The germline V gene encodes CDR1 SGHRS and CDR2 YFSETQ. CDR3 size: 12 residues. The unsorted libraries were made from 2 million PBMCs kept at -80 C. By 5'RACE with 10-nucleotide random UMIs, the cDNA was made. A single run covered 15-18 subjects with over 200 million TCR-beta sequences. In TCRdb, the 5' RACE reads were re-called with MiXCR into one record per CDR3 protein. The table has 75,000 to 95,000 distinct CDR3 sequences, approximately 17% seen once; the top ten hold 15% to 19%.

Sequencing was carried out using PBMCs. The receptor comes from a woman in her forties in good health. This chain links TRBV5-1 with TRBJ2-1, with D possibly being TRBD1 (6 bases). CDR3 bases: TGCGCCAGCAGCTTGGAGGACAGTCCGCAGTTCTTC. Amino acids: CASSLEDSPQFF.